The entry below describes one TCR beta chain. The clone's antigen remains unknown. There are no base qualities to consult, and no much larger clone falls within one base. The data stem from a study of immune evolution from preneoplasia to lung adenocarcinoma (dated by TCRdb to the early 2020s). Notes on the research overall: HLA loss of heterozygosity was seen in approximately 6.7%, 15% and 36% of AIS, MIA and ADC lesions, and in no AAH lesions. In total, the cohort included 53 patients with pulmonary nodules, all of whom underwent surgical resection. Resected precursor lesions (AAH, AIS, MIA) and invasive adenocarcinomas were compared with paired morphologically normal lung tissue. POLYSOLVER was used to infer Class I HLA alleles from exome data, and LOHHLA was used to detect allele-specific HLA loss. The study used immune gene expression, TCR sequencing and multiplex immunofluorescence to profile the immune contexture of lung adenocarcinoma precursors and invasive adenocarcinoma. According to the study, about 100 samples were used for TCR sequencing. Sample size was based on specimen availability rather than a prior power calculation. The immune data were integrated with whole exome sequencing and methylation data from the same cohort of nodules. TCR sequencing data came from 51 patients. General study outcomes and caveats: Normal lung had the highest top T cell clone frequencies, and these frequencies appeared to fall progressively from AAH through AIS, MIA and invasive adenocarcinoma. The findings were based on association rather than direct causation, and larger cohorts with long-term follow-up and longitudinal biopsies were deemed needed. Clonality was highest in normal lung, while later-stage lesions appeared to show lower clonality but higher T cell density and diversity. Compared with EGFR-mutant or double wild-type lesions, KRAS-mutant nodules had the highest T cell clonality. Because all patients came from Japan and China, whether the findings apply to Western populations was uncertain.

The germline V gene encodes CDR1 SGDLS and CDR2 YYNGEE. The CDR3 runs 14 residues from the cysteine to the phenylalanine. Only the CDR3 part of the read is kept: 42 bases, read in frame from the first base. V and J are truncated by 0 bases and 2 bases respectively, leaving an intervening sequence of 8 bases. TCR beta CDR3 regions were sequenced from DNA using the immunoSEQ hsTCRbeta Kit. The published analysis was carried out like this. The ImmunoSEQ Analyzer was used to analyse the TCR sequencing data. T cell clonality was defined as 1 minus Pielou's evenness computed on productive rearrangements. T cell diversity was measured with the inverse Simpson index on productive templates. T cell density was defined as TCR beta template counts normalized to usable DNA, with usable DNA estimated by amplification and sequencing of housekeeping genes. Two-sided Kruskal-Wallis tests were used to compare TCR metrics between histologic stages. TCRdb obtained this table from immuneACCESS and retained in-frame rearrangements with V and J assigned. These tables miss some clones; where compared with another copy, unresolved V genes account for less than half of the shortfall, and the remainder is unexplained. V, J and clone size were drawn from that table, and D and trimming were deduced from the DNA. The sample yields about 6,300 clones; approximately 76% were counted once. About an eighth of the sample goes to the ten largest clones.

Patients underwent resection in Japan or China between the mid-2010s and the late 2010s. Two lung cancer pathologists independently confirmed the histologic diagnosis of each case on H&E slides. Macro-dissection after pathologic assessment enriched premalignant or tumor cells for nucleic acid extraction. The AllPrep DNA/RNA FFPE Kit was used to isolate DNA from FFPE tissue. The V gene is TRBV9 and the J gene is TRBJ2-5; the D gene is perhaps TRBD2, on 6 matching bases. This clonotype originated in a person aged 65 to 85 with lung adenocarcinoma. Sequenced material: FFPE minimally invasive lung adenocarcinoma tissue. Sample cell subset or site, as interpreted from the label and publication: micro-invasive lung adenocarcinoma (MIA). At the DNA level, the sequence is TGTGCCAGCAGCGTAGATGCGGGACAAGAGACCCAGTACTTC. Its coded protein is CASSVDAGQETQYF.